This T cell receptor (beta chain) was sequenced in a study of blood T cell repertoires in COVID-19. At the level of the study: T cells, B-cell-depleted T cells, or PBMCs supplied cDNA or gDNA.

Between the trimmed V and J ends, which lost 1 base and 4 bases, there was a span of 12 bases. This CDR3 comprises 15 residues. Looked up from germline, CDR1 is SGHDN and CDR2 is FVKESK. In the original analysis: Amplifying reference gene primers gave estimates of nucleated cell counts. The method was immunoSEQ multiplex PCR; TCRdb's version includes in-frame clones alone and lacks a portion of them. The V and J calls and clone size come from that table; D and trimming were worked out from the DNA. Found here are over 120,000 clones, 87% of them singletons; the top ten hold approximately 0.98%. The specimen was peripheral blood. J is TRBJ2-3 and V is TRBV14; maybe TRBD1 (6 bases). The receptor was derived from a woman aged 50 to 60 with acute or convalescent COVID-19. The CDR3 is CASSQVGGAPDTQYF. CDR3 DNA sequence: TGTGCCAGCAGCCAAGTAGGGGGTGCACCAGATACGCAGTATTTT.